The 3 T cell receptor beta chains given below trace back to one sample, sequenced in a study of OX40 agonist ivuxolimab in advanced cancers. The assay was immunoSEQ multiplex PCR, and TCRdb's table has in-frame clones only and misses some. The table records 29,000 or so clones, 85% to 95% of them present only once. The source material was CD4+ or CD8+ T cells sorted from blood, sampled in a trial of the OX40 agonist ivuxolimab. Receptors were obtained from an adult with an advanced solid tumor such as melanoma, head and neck, liver or kidney cancer.

Remarks on this clone: Other DNA sequences of this sample code for an identical CDR3. The chain couples TRBV6-5 to TRBJ1-1, with 7 bases matching TRBD1. The CDR3 is made up of 15 amino acids. Losses at the gene ends were 0 bases for V and 4 bases for J; bases not matched to a gene: 5. Germline CDR1 MNHEY, CDR2 SVGAGI. The CDR3 sequence: CASSYSRQGGTEAFF. CDR3 DNA sequence: TGTGCCAGCAGTTACTCGAGACAGGGTGGCACTGAAGCTTTCTTT.

This CDR3 reads CASSDWAGSYEQYF. CDR3 nucleotide sequence: TGTGCCAGCAGTGATTGGGCAGGGTCCTACGAGCAGTACTTC. This rearrangement joins TRBV6-1 to TRBJ2-7; tentative D call: TRBD1 (5 bases). CDR3 length: 14 residues. The germline V gene encodes CDR1 MNHNS and CDR2 SASEGT. V lost 3 bases and J lost 1, with 10 bases in between.

The rearrangement uses TRBV4-1 and TRBJ2-2; D remains ambiguous. Germline CDR1 and CDR2: MGHRA and YSYEKL. The CDR3 sequence is 13 residues long. Trimming removed 3 bases at V and 8 bases at J, with 10 bases between. CDR3 DNA: TGCGCCAGCAGCCACATCATAAGGGGGGAGCTGTTTTTT. Protein: CASSHIIRGELFF.